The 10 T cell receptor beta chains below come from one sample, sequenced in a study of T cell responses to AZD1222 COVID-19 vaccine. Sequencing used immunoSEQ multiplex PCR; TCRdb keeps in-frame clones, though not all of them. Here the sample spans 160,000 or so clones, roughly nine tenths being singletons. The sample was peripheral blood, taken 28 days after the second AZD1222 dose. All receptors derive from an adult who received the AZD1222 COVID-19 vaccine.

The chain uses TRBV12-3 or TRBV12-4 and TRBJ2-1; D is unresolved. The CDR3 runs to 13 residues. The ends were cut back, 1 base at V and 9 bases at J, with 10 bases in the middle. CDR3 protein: CASSLGDGLEQFF. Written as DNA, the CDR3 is TGTGCCAGCAGTTTAGGGGATGGGCTTGAGCAGTTCTTC.

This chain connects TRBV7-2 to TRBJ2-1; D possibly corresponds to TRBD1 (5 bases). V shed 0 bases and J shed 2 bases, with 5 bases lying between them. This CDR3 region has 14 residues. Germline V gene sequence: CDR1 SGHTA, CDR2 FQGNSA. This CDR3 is CASSLARAYNEQFF. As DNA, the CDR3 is TGTGCCAGCAGCTTAGCCAGGGCCTACAATGAGCAGTTCTTC.

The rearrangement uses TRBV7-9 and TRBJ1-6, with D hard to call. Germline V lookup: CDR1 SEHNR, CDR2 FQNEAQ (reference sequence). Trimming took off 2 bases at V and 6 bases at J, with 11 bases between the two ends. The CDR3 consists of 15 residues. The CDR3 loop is CASSLTTARNSPLHF. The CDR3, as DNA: TGTGCCAGCAGCTTAACGACGGCTCGTAATTCACCCCTCCACTTT.

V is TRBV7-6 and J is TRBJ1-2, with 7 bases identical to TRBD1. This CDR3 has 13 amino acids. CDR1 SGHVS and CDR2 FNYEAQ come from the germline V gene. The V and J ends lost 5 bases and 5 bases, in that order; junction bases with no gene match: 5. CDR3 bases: TGTGCCAGCAGCCAAGGGGGCCAATATGGCTACACCTTC. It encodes CASSQGGQYGYTF.

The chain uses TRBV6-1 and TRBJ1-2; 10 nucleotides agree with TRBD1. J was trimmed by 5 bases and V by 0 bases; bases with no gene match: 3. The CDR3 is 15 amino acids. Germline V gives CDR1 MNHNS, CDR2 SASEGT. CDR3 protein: CASSEAVDRGYGYTF. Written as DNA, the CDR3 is TGTGCCAGCAGTGAAGCGGTGGACAGGGGGTATGGCTACACCTTC.

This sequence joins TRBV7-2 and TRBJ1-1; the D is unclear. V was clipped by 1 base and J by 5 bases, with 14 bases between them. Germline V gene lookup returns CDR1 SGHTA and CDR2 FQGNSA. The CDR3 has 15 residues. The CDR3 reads CASSLVRIGETEAFF. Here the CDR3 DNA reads TGTGCCAGCAGCTTAGTTAGGATTGGAGAGACTGAAGCTTTCTTT.

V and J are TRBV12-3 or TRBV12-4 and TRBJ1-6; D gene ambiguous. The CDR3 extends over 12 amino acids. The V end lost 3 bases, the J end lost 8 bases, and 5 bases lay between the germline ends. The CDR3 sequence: CASSFPYSPLHF. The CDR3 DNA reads TGTGCCAGCAGTTTCCCCTATTCACCCCTCCACTTT.

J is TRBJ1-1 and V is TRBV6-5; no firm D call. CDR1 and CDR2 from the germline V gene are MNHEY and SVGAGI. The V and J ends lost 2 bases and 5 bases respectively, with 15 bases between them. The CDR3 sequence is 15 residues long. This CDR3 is CASSYRRVRYTEAFF. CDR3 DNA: TGTGCCAGCAGTTACAGAAGAGTGCGTTATACTGAAGCTTTCTTT.

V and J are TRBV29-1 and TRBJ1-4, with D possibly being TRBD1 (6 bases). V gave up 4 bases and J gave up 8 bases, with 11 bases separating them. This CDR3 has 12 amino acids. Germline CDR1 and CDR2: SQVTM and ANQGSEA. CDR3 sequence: CSVAGVGEKLFF. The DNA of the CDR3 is TGCAGCGTTGCAGGGGTAGGGGAAAAACTGTTTTTT.

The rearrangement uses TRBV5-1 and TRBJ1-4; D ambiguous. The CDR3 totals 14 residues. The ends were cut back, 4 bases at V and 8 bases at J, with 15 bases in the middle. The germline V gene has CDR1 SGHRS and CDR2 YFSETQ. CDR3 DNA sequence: TGCGCCAGCAGCCCGACACTCAACGGCGAAAAACTGTTTTTT. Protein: CASSPTLNGEKLFF.